These 20 T cell receptor beta chains were sequenced from one sample in a study of cytomegalovirus exposure and HLA in healthy donors. Primers: 60 Vbeta forward and 13 Jbeta reverse. Profiled with immunoSEQ multiplex PCR; TCRdb holds only in-frame clones, not every one. Here the sample spans about 120,000 clones, under 70% being singletons. The sequencing sample was made of PBMCs. These receptors came from a man younger than 35 in good health and CMV-seronegative.

The V and J genes are TRBV5-1 and TRBJ1-3; 7 positions match TRBD1. The germline CDR1 and CDR2 sequences are SGHRS and YFSETQ. CDR3 length: 16 amino acids. The junction had 10 bases not matched to a gene; V was cut back by 7 bases and J by 0 bases. The CDR3 here is CASWRQGRLSGNTIYF. The CDR3 coding sequence is TGCGCCAGCTGGAGACAGGGTCGTCTCTCTGGAAACACCATATATTTT.

This clone occurred a few times. This rearrangement joins TRBV5-1 to TRBJ1-1; TRBD1 matches 11 bases. This CDR3 is built from 14 residues. CDR1 and CDR2 (germline): SGHRS, YFSETQ. After removal of 4 bases from V and 7 bases from J, the junction contained 6 bases not matched to a gene. CDR3 amino acids: CASSVGQGAGEAFF. CDR3 nucleotide sequence: TGCGCCAGCAGCGTCGGACAGGGGGCAGGTGAAGCTTTCTTT. The full variable domain, in which reference TRBV5-1 and TRBJ1-1 provide the parts outside the CDR3, is KAGVTQTPRYLIKTRGQQVTLSCSPISGHRSVSWYQQTPGQGLQFLFEYFSETQRNKGNFPGRFSGRQFSNSRSEMNVSTLELGDSALYLCASSVGQGAGEAFFGQGTRLTVV.

The chain is built from TRBV28 and TRBJ2-7, with D unresolved. The ends were cut back, 5 bases at V and 3 bases at J, with 8 bases in the middle. The CDR3 totals 12 residues. Germline V gene sequence: CDR1 MDHEN, CDR2 SYDVKM. CDR3 loop: CASSPSIYEQYF. CDR3 nucleotides: TGTGCCAGCAGTCCCTCTATCTACGAGCAGTACTTC.

The chain joins TRBV7-9 to TRBJ2-7; D possibly corresponds to TRBD2 (5 bases). The CDR3 extends over 14 amino acids. Germline V gene sequence: CDR1 SEHNR, CDR2 FQNEAQ (reference sequence). Between the trimmed V and J ends, which lost 5 bases and 3 bases, there was a span of 14 bases. CDR3 loop: CASSPGATSYEQYF. The CDR3 DNA sequence: TGTGCCAGCAGCCCCGGTGCCACTAGCTACGAGCAGTACTTC.

The genes are TRBV7-2 and TRBJ1-4; no definite D call. V was clipped by 5 bases and J by 3 bases, with 13 bases between them. The CDR3 consists of 15 residues. The germline CDR1 and CDR2 sequences are SGHTA and FQGNSA. CDR3 sequence reads: CASSVMAGSNEKLFF. CDR3 sequence (DNA): TGTGCCAGCAGCGTAATGGCGGGATCTAATGAAAAACTGTTTTTT.

The rearrangement uses TRBV7-7 and TRBJ2-1; 8 bases agree with TRBD2. The V and J ends lost 5 bases and 4 bases, in that order; junction bases with no gene match: 10. The CDR3 has 16 amino acids. Looked up from germline, CDR1 is SSHAT and CDR2 is FNYEAQ (reference sequence). For the CDR3, the DNA is TGTGCCAGCAGCAACCACCCGAGCGGGGGTTACAATGAGCAGTTCTTC. As protein: CASSNHPSGGYNEQFF.

The V call is TRBV25-1, the J call TRBJ1-6; maybe TRBD1 (5 bases). Looked up from germline, CDR1 is MGHDK and CDR2 is SYGVNS. The CDR3 extends over 15 amino acids. Trimming left V 4 bases short and J 9 bases short, with 16 bases between. The CDR3 sequence is CASSAMGLGGSPLHF. The CDR3 bases are TGTGCCAGCAGTGCTATGGGACTCGGGGGTTCACCCCTCCACTTT.

This clone has a handful of counts. The V call is TRBV7-9, the J call TRBJ2-5; perhaps TRBD1 as D (6 bases). Germline values: CDR1 SEHNR, CDR2 FQNEAQ (reference sequence). The CDR3 sequence is 14 residues long. V gave up 3 bases and J gave up 5 bases, with 13 bases separating them. Here the CDR3 reads CASSFSTGSETQYF. As DNA, the CDR3 is TGTGCCAGCAGCTTCTCTACAGGGTCGGAGACCCAGTACTTC.

The chain combines TRBV28 with TRBJ1-2; D possibly corresponds to TRBD1 (6 bases). Looked up from germline, CDR1 is MDHEN and CDR2 is SYDVKM. Trimming took off 3 bases at V and 9 bases at J, with 14 bases between the two ends. There are 13 residues in the CDR3. In nucleotides, the CDR3 is TGTGCCAGCAGTTTCGGACAGAAGAATAGCTACACCTTC. Residues: CASSFGQKNSYTF.

The chain couples TRBV11-2 to TRBJ2-5, with TRBD2 matching over 11 bases. In germline, CDR1 is SGHAT, CDR2 FQNNGV. This CDR3 has 18 amino acids. V dropped 1 base and J dropped 4; count of bases not matched to a gene: 11. As DNA, the CDR3 is TGTGCCAGCAGCTTAGGGGTACTAGCGGGAGCCCAGGGAGAGACCCAGTACTTC. Protein product: CASSLGVLAGAQGETQYF.

In DNA form, the CDR3 reads TGTGCCATCAGTGAGGGGGGACAGCGGAATGAAAAACTGTTTTTT. Translated: CAISEGGQRNEKLFF. The chain joins TRBV10-3 to TRBJ1-4, with TRBD1 matching over 7 bases. Germline-derived CDR1 and CDR2 are ENHRY and SYGVKD. V gave up 2 bases and J gave up 5 bases; unmatched junction bases: 5. The CDR3 has 15 residues.

The rearrangement joins TRBV6-1 to TRBJ1-5; D is possibly TRBD1 (6 bases). From germline, CDR1 is MNHNS and CDR2 SASEGT. This CDR3 contains 14 residues. V lost 5 bases and J 4 bases, leaving 12 bases between the germline ends. CDR3 region: CASSLGTLNQPQHF. DNA for the CDR3: TGTGCCAGCAGTCTGGGGACACTGAATCAGCCCCAGCATTTT.

This chain links TRBV7-9 with TRBJ2-7; D gene ambiguous. The length of the CDR3 is 16 residues. Germline loops: CDR1 SEHNR, CDR2 FQNEAQ (reference sequence). Trimming removed 5 bases at V and 2 bases at J, with 19 bases between. The CDR3 DNA follows: TGTGCCAGCAGCCCTACCCCGACTCCTGGAACCTACGAGCAGTACTTC. Its protein product is CASSPTPTPGTYEQYF.

The chain employs TRBV27 and TRBJ2-7; D possibly corresponds to TRBD2 (6 bases). V lost 4 bases to trimming and J lost 8 bases, with 9 bases between them. Germline loops: CDR1 MNHEY, CDR2 SMNVEV (reference sequence). The CDR3 is 11 amino acids. CDR3 coding DNA: TGTGCCAGCAGTTCGGGACTTCAGCAGTACTTC. Its protein is CASSSGLQQYF.

The V gene is TRBV2, the J gene TRBJ2-5; D perhaps matches TRBD2 (5 bases). V was pared by 3 bases and J by 6 bases, with 8 bases between. Germline-derived CDR1 and CDR2 are SNHLY and FYNNEI. This CDR3 has 12 residues. Written as DNA, the CDR3 is TGTGCCAGCAGTGACGCGGGTCAGACCCAGTACTTC. Translating it yields CASSDAGQTQYF.

Only a few counts were recorded for this clone. The chain has TRBV5-1 and TRBJ2-3; TRBD2 might be the D (5 bases). V was shortened by 4 bases and J by 4 bases, with 13 bases between the two germline ends. The germline gives CDR1 SGHRS, CDR2 YFSETQ. There are 14 residues in the CDR3. The CDR3 here is CASSLMRAADTQYF. CDR3 sequence (DNA): TGCGCCAGCAGCCTGATGAGGGCCGCAGATACGCAGTATTTT. Supplemented by reference TRBV5-1 and TRBJ2-3, the full variable domain reads KAGVTQTPRYLIKTRGQQVTLSCSPISGHRSVSWYQQTPGQGLQFLFEYFSETQRNKGNFPGRFSGRQFSNSRSEMNVSTLELGDSALYLCASSLMRAADTQYFGPGTRLTVL.

The chain joins TRBV10-1 to TRBJ2-1; D may be TRBD2 (5 bases). The CDR3 sequence is 14 residues long. Trimming removed 0 bases from V and 9 bases from J, with 12 bases in between. Germline V gene sequence: CDR1 WNHNN, CDR2 SYGVQD (reference sequence). CDR3 region: CASSESGSGREQFF. The CDR3 DNA is TGCGCCAGCAGTGAGTCGGGAAGCGGTCGTGAGCAGTTCTTC.

The chain joins TRBV28 to TRBJ1-1; TRBD1 agrees at 12 bases. This CDR3 contains 17 residues. Germline V CDR1 and CDR2: MDHEN, SYDVKM. Trimming at V came to 3 bases and at J to 1 base, leaving 6 bases not matched to a gene. Written as DNA, the CDR3 is TGTGCCAGCAGTTTGGGTCGGGACAGGGGGCAGAACACTGAAGCTTTCTTT. Its protein product is CASSLGRDRGQNTEAFF.

There are a few counts of this clone. V usage is TRBV13 and J usage is TRBJ2-7; D is perhaps TRBD2 (5 bases). V was trimmed by 0 bases and J by 0 bases, leaving 9 bases between them. Germline-derived CDR1 and CDR2 are PRHDT and FYEKMQ (reference sequence). The CDR3 loop spans 15 amino acids. The CDR3 protein is CASSLGGGFSYEQYF. The CDR3 region has the DNA TGTGCCAGCAGCTTAGGAGGCGGGTTCTCCTACGAGCAGTACTTC. The full variable domain, rest sourced from reference TRBV13 and TRBJ2-7, is AAGVIQSPRHLIKEKRETATLKCYPIPRHDTVYWYQQGPGQDPQFLISFYEKMQSDKGSIPDRFSAQQFSDYHSELNMSSLELGDSALYFCASSLGGGFSYEQYFGPGTRLTVT.

The rearrangement links TRBV15 to TRBJ2-1, with 9 bases fitting TRBD2. The CDR3 runs to 15 residues. Unmatched junction bases numbered 11, after V lost 6 bases and J lost 8 bases. Germline loops: CDR1 LNHNV, CDR2 YYDKDF (reference sequence). The CDR3, as DNA: TGTGCCACCAGTACTGATAGCGGGAGTATTTATGAGCAGTTCTTC. Encoded protein: CATSTDSGSIYEQFF. The entire variable domain, with the rest obtained from reference TRBV15 and TRBJ2-1, is as follows: DAMVIQNPRYQVTQFGKPVTLSCSQTLNHNVMYWYQQKSSQAPKLLFHYYDKDFNNEADTPDNFQSRRPNTSFCFLDIRSPGLGDTAMYLCATSTDSGSIYEQFFGPGTRLTVL.